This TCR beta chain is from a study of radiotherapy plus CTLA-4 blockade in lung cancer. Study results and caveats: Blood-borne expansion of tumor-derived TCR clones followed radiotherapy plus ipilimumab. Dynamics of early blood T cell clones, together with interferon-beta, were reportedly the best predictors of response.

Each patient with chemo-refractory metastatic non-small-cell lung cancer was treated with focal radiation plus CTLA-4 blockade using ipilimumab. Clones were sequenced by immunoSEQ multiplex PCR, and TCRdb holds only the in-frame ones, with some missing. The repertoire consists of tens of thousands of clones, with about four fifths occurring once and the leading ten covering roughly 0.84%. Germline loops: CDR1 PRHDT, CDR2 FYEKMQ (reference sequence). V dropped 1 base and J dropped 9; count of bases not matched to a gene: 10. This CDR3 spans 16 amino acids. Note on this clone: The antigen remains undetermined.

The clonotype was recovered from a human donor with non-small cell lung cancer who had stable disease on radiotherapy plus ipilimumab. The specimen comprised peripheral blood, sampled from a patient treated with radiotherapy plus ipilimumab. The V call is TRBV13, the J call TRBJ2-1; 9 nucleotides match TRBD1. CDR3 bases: TGTGCCAGCAGCTTAGATCGGACAGGGGACAGAGCTGAGCAGTTCTTC. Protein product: CASSLDRTGDRAEQFF.